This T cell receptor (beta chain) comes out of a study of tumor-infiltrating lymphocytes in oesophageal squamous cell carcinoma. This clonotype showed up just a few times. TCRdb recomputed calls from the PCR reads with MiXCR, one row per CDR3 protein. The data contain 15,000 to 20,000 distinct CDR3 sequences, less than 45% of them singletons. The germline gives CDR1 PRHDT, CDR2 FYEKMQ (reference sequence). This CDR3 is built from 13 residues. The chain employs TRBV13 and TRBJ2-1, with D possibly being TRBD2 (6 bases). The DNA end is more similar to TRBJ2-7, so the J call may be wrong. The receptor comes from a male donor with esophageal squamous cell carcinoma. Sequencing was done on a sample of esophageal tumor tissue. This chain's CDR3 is CASSARDSPEQYF. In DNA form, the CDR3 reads TGTGCCAGCAGCGCCCGGGACTCCCCCGAGCAGTACTTC.